The next 23 T cell receptor beta chains were all read from a single sample in a study of T-cell reconstitution after alpha-beta-depleted transplantation in children. Unique molecular identifiers featured in how the TCRbeta library was prepared. TCRdb re-analysed the PCR reads in MiXCR, keeping a single row per CDR3 protein. The repertoire holds approximately 400,000 distinct CDR3 sequences, with 15% to 20% as singletons. Material: PBMCs, mostly from graft donor cells, obtained 360 days after TCRalphabeta/CD19-depleted stem cell transplant. These receptors were collected from a boy younger than two who had a stem cell transplant for Wiskott-Aldrich syndrome, so the T cells may come from the graft donor.

This clonotype was seen a few times. The gene calls are TRBV19 and TRBJ2-7; D unclear. Between the trimmed V and J ends, which lost 2 bases and 0 bases, there was a span of 14 bases. Germline values: CDR1 LNHDA, CDR2 SQIVND (reference sequence). The CDR3 length is 16 residues. The CDR3: CASSIKGFRSSYEQYF. In DNA, the CDR3 is TGTGCCAGTAGTATAAAGGGATTCCGGAGCTCCTACGAGCAGTACTTC. Looking up the rest from reference TRBV19 and TRBJ2-7 gives the full variable domain: DGGITQSPKYLFRKEGQNVTLSCEQNLNHDAMYWYRQDPGQGLRLIYYSQIVNDFQKGDIAEGYSVSREKKESFPLTVTSAQKNPTAFYLCASSIKGFRSSYEQYFGPGTRLTVT.

This clonotype has a count of ten or more. J is TRBJ2-3 and V is TRBV5-1, with 12 bases identical to TRBD2. The CDR3 sequence is 17 residues long. Germline V gene lookup returns CDR1 SGHRS and CDR2 YFSETQ. Losses at the gene ends were 2 bases for V and 2 bases for J; bases not matched to a gene: 6. The CDR3 coding sequence is TGCGCCAGCAGCTTCGGACTAGCGGGGACTCACACAGATACGCAGTATTTT. It specifies CASSFGLAGTHTDTQYF.

The rearrangement uses TRBV12-3 or TRBV12-4 and TRBJ2-2, with 9 bases identical to TRBD1. The V segment lost 7 bases and the J segment 6 bases; nucleotides outside the gene matches: 21. This CDR3 has 19 amino acids. In DNA form, the CDR3 reads TGTGCCAGCACTGAAAGGGACAGGGAGCGAATCCTGCTCGCCGGGGAGCTGTTTTTT. Encoded protein: CASTERDRERILLAGELFF.

This chain connects TRBV4-2 to TRBJ2-7; D is uncertain. The CDR3 is made up of 19 amino acids. The ends were cut back, 1 base at V and 0 bases at J, with 22 bases in the middle. CDR1 and CDR2 from the germline V gene are LGHNA and YNFKEQ. The DNA for the CDR3 is TGTGCCAGCAGCCAAGGTCTAATAAGCAGCCAACCCCGCTCCTACGAGCAGTACTTC. It translates to CASSQGLISSQPRSYEQYF.

This rearrangement joins TRBV7-8 to TRBJ2-7, with a possible D match to TRBD2 (7 bases). This CDR3 region has 16 residues. Germline V lookup: CDR1 SGHVS, CDR2 FQNEAQ. Trimming cost V 5 bases and J 5 bases, with 22 bases left between them. For the CDR3, the DNA is TGTGCCAGCAGCCCGCTTGCGGGGGCGTATAGAAACGAGCAGTACTTC. Translated, it gives CASSPLAGAYRNEQYF.

The gene calls are TRBV5-1 and TRBJ2-7, with 8 bases aligning to TRBD2. The trim removed 6 bases at V and 4 bases at J, leaving 12 bases unmatched. Germline V gives CDR1 SGHRS, CDR2 YFSETQ. This CDR3 region has 15 residues. CDR3 in amino acids: CASTFIAGRFYEQYF. CDR3 sequence (DNA): TGCGCCAGCACCTTTATAGCGGGACGGTTTTACGAGCAGTACTTC.

This clonotype was detected a few times. V gene TRBV6-2 or TRBV6-3 combines with J gene TRBJ2-7, with D possibly matching TRBD1 (6 bases). The CDR3 sequence is 13 residues long. Trimming left V 0 bases short and J 6 bases short, with 9 bases between. Germline lookup yields CDR1 MNHEY and CDR2 SVGEGT. The CDR3 DNA sequence: TGTGCCAGCAGTTACTCCCGCAGGGGCGAGCAGTACTTC. Translating it yields CASSYSRRGEQYF.

This chain joins TRBV12-3 or TRBV12-4 and TRBJ1-2; D remains ambiguous. V gave up 1 base and J gave up 4 bases, with 10 bases separating them. This CDR3 has 14 residues. The CDR3 sequence: CASSLDTISYGYTF. The CDR3 DNA sequence: TGTGCCAGCAGTTTAGACACGATTAGCTATGGCTACACCTTC.

The rearrangement joins TRBV20-1 to TRBJ2-7; 7 nucleotides align to TRBD1. Germline V lookup: CDR1 DFQATT, CDR2 SNEGSKA (reference sequence). The junction had 8 bases not matched to a gene; V was cut back by 4 bases and J by 2 bases. CDR3 length: 14 residues. The CDR3 reads CSANPGGPAYEQYF. The CDR3 DNA reads as TGCAGTGCTAACCCAGGGGGTCCTGCCTACGAGCAGTACTTC.

The rearrangement uses TRBV18 and TRBJ2-1; 7 positions match TRBD2. This CDR3 comprises 15 residues. V lost 6 bases to trimming and J lost 7 bases; unmatched junction nucleotides: 12. Per the germline V gene, CDR1 is KGHSH and CDR2 is LQKENI. The DNA for the CDR3 is TGTGCCAGCTCCCGGGGCGGGAGTGCCCTAAATGAGCAGTTCTTC. Protein: CASSRGGSALNEQFF.

This clonotype was seen a few times. The chain employs TRBV20-1 and TRBJ1-1; D unresolved. V dropped 5 bases and J dropped 8 bases, with 18 bases sitting between them. This CDR3 contains 13 residues. In germline, CDR1 is DFQATT, CDR2 SNEGSKA (reference sequence). CDR3 in DNA: TGCAGTGCTCCCCGTTCCGGTAGCCTCGAAGCTTTCTTT. The encoded protein is CSAPRSGSLEAFF.

This clonotype was observed a few times. The chain uses TRBV10-3 and TRBJ2-3; TRBD2 matches 8 bases. CDR1 ENHRY and CDR2 SYGVKD come from the germline V gene. V was pared by 8 bases and J by 0 bases, with 10 bases of the junction left unmatched. The CDR3 is 16 amino acids. The CDR3 DNA reads as TGTGCCATCGGGGCTAGCGGGTCTTTCAGCACAGATACGCAGTATTTT. Amino acid sequence: CAIGASGSFSTDTQYF.

The chain recombines TRBV28 with TRBJ2-7; TRBD2 might be the D (6 bases). The CDR3 sequence is 14 residues long. Germline lookup yields CDR1 MDHEN and CDR2 SYDVKM. The V gene lost 6 bases and the J gene lost 4 bases, with 16 bases spanning the gap. The CDR3 bases are TGTGCCAGCAGCTCGGGACTCCTCGGGTACGAGCAGTACTTC. This sequence encodes CASSSGLLGYEQYF.

The chain carries TRBV12-3 or TRBV12-4 and TRBJ2-7; D uncertain. V dropped 4 bases and J dropped 9 bases, with 16 bases sitting between them. There are 13 residues in the CDR3. CDR3 amino acids: CASSSPFGPWQYF. As DNA, the CDR3 is TGTGCCAGCAGTTCCCCCTTCGGTCCATGGCAGTACTTC.

This clonotype occurred a few times. The genes are TRBV4-3 and TRBJ2-3, with 7 positions matching TRBD1. The CDR3 length is 16 residues. The junction had 6 bases not matched to a gene; V was cut back by 3 bases and J by 0 bases. Germline V CDR1 and CDR2: LGHNA, YSLEER. The CDR3 here is CASSHRRGTSTDTQYF. CDR3 DNA sequence: TGCGCCAGCAGCCACCGCAGGGGGACAAGCACAGATACGCAGTATTTT.

This chain links TRBV2 with TRBJ1-1; the D is unclear. The V gene lost 6 bases and the J gene lost 0 bases, with 5 bases spanning the gap. The CDR3 spans 12 residues. CDR1 SNHLY and CDR2 FYNNEI come from the germline V gene. The CDR3 nucleotides read TGTGCCAGCAGAGCTATGAACACTGAAGCTTTCTTT. Translating gives CASRAMNTEAFF.

For this clonotype: The junction departs from the called germline gene at one end, perhaps through a read error. The rearrangement uses TRBV15 and TRBJ2-3, with D hard to call. CDR3 length: 15 residues. From germline, CDR1 is LNHNV and CDR2 YYDKDF (reference sequence). CDR3 protein: CATNRDSFLWDTQYF. Written as DNA, the CDR3 is TGTGCCACCAACAGAGATTCGTTTCTCTGGGATACGCAGTATTTT.

The V call is TRBV11-2, the J call TRBJ2-1; 9 bases are shared with TRBD2. After removal of 5 bases from V and 15 bases from J, the junction contained 17 bases not matched to a gene. This CDR3 is 15 amino acids long. CDR1 SGHAT and CDR2 FQNNGV come from the germline V gene. CDR3 DNA sequence: TGTGCCAGCAGCCCAGGGCTGTTGCGGGAGGGTCGATGGTTCTTC. Protein: CASSPGLLREGRWFF.

This clonotype has only a few counts. The rearrangement uses TRBV5-1 and TRBJ2-1; 12 bases line up with TRBD2. The CDR3 has 15 amino acids. The ends lost 6 bases at V and 6 bases at J; junction bases unmatched: 7. The germline gives CDR1 SGHRS, CDR2 YFSETQ. DNA of the CDR3: TGCGCCAGCATCCGGCTAGCGGGGGGGCCCAATGAGCAGTTCTTC. Its translation is CASIRLAGGPNEQFF.

J is TRBJ2-3 and V is TRBV6-1; D remains unclear. Germline CDR1 and CDR2: MNHNS and SASEGT. CDR3 length equals 15 residues. V was trimmed by 1 base and J by 0 bases, leaving 8 bases between them. This chain's CDR3 is CASSEGVVSTDTQYF. CDR3 DNA sequence: TGTGCCAGCAGTGAAGGAGTAGTAAGCACAGATACGCAGTATTTT.

The rearrangement uses TRBV5-6 and TRBJ1-2; D remains unclear. CDR1 is SGHDT and CDR2 is YYEEEE in the germline V gene. Trimming took off 5 bases at V and 2 bases at J, with 19 bases between the two ends. This CDR3 spans 16 amino acids. The CDR3 spells CASRPARQGRNYGYTF. The CDR3 coding sequence is TGTGCCAGCAGGCCTGCCAGACAAGGGAGGAACTATGGCTACACCTTC.

The rearrangement links TRBV6-1 to TRBJ2-2, with no clear D. The CDR3 consists of 15 residues. The germline V gene encodes CDR1 MNHNS and CDR2 SASEGT. Deletions cut 6 bases from V and 2 bases from J, with 13 bases between. CDR3 nucleotide sequence: TGTGCCAGCAGACCCAGGACGGAAAACACCGGGGAGCTGTTTTTT. It yields the protein CASRPRTENTGELFF.

This clonotype has only one observation. This rearrangement joins TRBV7-9 to TRBJ2-7; D gene unclear. The germline V and J ends were trimmed by 2 bases and 0 bases, with 8 bases remaining between them. Germline-derived CDR1 and CDR2 are SEHNR and FQNEAQ (reference sequence). The CDR3 contains 14 residues. CDR3: CASSLSETSYEQYF. The CDR3 nucleotides read TGTGCCAGCAGCTTAAGTGAGACCTCCTACGAGCAGTACTTC.